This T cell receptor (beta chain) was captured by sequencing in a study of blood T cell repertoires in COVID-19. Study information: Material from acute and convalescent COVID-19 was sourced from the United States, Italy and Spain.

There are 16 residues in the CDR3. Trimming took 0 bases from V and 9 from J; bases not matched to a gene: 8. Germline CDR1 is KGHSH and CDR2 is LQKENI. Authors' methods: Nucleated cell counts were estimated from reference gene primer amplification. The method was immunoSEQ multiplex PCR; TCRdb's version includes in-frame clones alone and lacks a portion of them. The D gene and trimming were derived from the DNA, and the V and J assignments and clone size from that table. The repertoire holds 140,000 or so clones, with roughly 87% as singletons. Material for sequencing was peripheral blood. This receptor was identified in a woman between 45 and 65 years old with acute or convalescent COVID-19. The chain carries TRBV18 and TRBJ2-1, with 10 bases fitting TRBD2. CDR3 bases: TGTGCCAGCTCACCACCTCTAGCGGGAGTCATCGGTGAGCAGTTCTTC. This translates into CASSPPLAGVIGEQFF.